The 7 T cell receptor beta chains reported below all come from one sample, sequenced in a study of shared clonotypes between healthy human individuals. Sequencing used immunoSEQ multiplex PCR; TCRdb keeps in-frame clones, though not all of them. This sample has a few hundred thousand clones, with 97% found just once. Sequences were obtained from naive CD4+ T cells sorted from blood. Subset indicated: CD45RA+ positively selected. All receptors derive from a woman aged 25 to 39 in good health.

This clone was seen just once. The chain is built from TRBV6-6 and TRBJ2-3; D uncertain. CDR1 and CDR2 (germline): MNHNY, SVGAGI (reference sequence). The CDR3 has 13 amino acids. V lost 2 bases to trimming and J lost 2 bases, with 5 bases between them. CDR3 sequence: CASSYDTTDTQYF. The CDR3 region has the DNA TGTGCCAGCAGTTACGACACCACAGATACGCAGTATTTT.

The chain uses TRBV7-8 and TRBJ2-1; 7 nucleotides line up with TRBD1. The germline V gene encodes CDR1 SGHVS and CDR2 FQNEAQ. This CDR3 contains 15 residues. Trimming took 5 bases from V and 0 from J; bases not matched to a gene: 4. CDR3 loop: CASSPTGPSYNEQFF. As DNA, the CDR3 is TGTGCCAGCAGCCCGACAGGGCCCTCCTACAATGAGCAGTTCTTC. The full variable domain, its missing parts supplied by reference TRBV7-8 and TRBJ2-1, is GAGVSQSPRYKVAKRGQDVALRCDPISGHVSLFWYQQALGQGPEFLTYFQNEAQLDKSGLPSDRFFAERPEGSVSTLKIQRTQQEDSAVYLCASSPTGPSYNEQFFGPGTRLTVL.

The V gene is TRBV10-1, the J gene TRBJ2-2; 9 positions match TRBD1. J lost 3 bases, V lost 6 bases, and 5 bases had no gene match. The CDR3 consists of 15 residues. Germline V CDR1 and CDR2: WNHNN, SYGVQD (reference sequence). The CDR3 is CASSLGQGDTGELFF. The CDR3 region has the DNA TGCGCCAGCAGCCTGGGACAGGGAGACACCGGGGAGCTGTTTTTT.

The V and J genes are TRBV28 and TRBJ2-7; TRBD2 matches at 9 bases. The CDR3 is 15 residues long. J was trimmed by 2 bases and V by 7 bases; bases with no gene match: 9. Germline CDR1 is MDHEN and CDR2 is SYDVKM. The CDR3 sequence: CASISGLASAYEQYF. CDR3 sequence (DNA): TGTGCCAGCATCTCGGGACTAGCTAGTGCCTACGAGCAGTACTTC. Using reference TRBV28 and TRBJ2-7 for the parts outside the CDR3, the full variable domain is DVKVTQSSRYLVKRTGEKVFLECVQDMDHENMFWYRQDPGLGLRLIYFSYDVKMKEKGDIPEGYSVSREKKERFSLILESASTNQTSMYLCASISGLASAYEQYFGPGTRLTVT.

The chain employs TRBV5-1 and TRBJ1-3, with no clear D. Trimming stripped 0 bases from V and 0 bases from J, with 7 bases between. There are 15 residues in the CDR3. Germline assignment: CDR1 SGHRS and CDR2 YFSETQ. The CDR3 DNA is TGCGCCAGCAGCTTGGGCGGGAGCTCTGGAAACACCATATATTTT. It encodes CASSLGGSSGNTIYF.

The chain recombines TRBV4-1 with TRBJ2-6; TRBD1 matches 8 bases. The germline CDR1 and CDR2 sequences are MGHRA and YSYEKL. V shed 1 base and J 0 bases; nucleotides not matched to a gene: 8. The CDR3 is 19 residues long. The CDR3 is CASSQGPGQAISGANVLTF. CDR3 nucleotide sequence: TGCGCCAGCAGCCAAGGACCGGGACAGGCCATCTCTGGGGCCAACGTCCTGACTTTC.

A few counts support this clone. The chain recombines TRBV19 with TRBJ1-5; D is unresolved. The CDR3 spans 12 residues. From germline, CDR1 is LNHDA and CDR2 SQIVND (reference sequence). Deletions cut 5 bases from V and 0 bases from J, with 2 bases between. CDR3 in amino acids: CASSYSNQPQHF. CDR3 DNA sequence: TGTGCCAGTAGTTATAGCAATCAGCCCCAGCATTTT. The full variable domain, rest sourced from reference TRBV19 and TRBJ1-5, is DGGITQSPKYLFRKEGQNVTLSCEQNLNHDAMYWYRQDPGQGLRLIYYSQIVNDFQKGDIAEGYSVSREKKESFPLTVTSAQKNPTAFYLCASSYSNQPQHFGDGTRLSIL.